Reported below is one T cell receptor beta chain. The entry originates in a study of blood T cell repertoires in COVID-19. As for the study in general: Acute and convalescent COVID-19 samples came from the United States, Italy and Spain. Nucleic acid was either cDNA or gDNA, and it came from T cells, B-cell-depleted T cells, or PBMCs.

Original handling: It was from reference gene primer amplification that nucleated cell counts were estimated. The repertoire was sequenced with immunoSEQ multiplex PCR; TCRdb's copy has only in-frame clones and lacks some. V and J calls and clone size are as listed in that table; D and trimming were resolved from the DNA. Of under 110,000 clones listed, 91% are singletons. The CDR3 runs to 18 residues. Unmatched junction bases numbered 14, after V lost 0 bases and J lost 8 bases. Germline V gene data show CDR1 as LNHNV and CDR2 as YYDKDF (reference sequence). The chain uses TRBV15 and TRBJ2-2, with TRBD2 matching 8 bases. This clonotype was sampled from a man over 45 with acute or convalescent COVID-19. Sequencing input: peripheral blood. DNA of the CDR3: TGTGCCACCAGCAGAGAGGGGTTAGCGGGGATCGGGATTGGGGAGCTGTTTTTT. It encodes CATSREGLAGIGIGELFF.